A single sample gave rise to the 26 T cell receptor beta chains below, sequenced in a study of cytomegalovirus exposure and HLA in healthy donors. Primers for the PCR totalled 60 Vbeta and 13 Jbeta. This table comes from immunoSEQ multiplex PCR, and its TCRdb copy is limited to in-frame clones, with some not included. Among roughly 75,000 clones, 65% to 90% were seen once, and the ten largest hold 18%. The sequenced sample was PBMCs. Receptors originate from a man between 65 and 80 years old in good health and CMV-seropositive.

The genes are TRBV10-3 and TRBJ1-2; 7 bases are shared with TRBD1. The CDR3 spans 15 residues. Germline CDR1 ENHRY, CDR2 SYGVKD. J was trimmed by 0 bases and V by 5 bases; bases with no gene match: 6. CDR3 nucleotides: TGTGCCATCAGTCCGGGACAGAGAGCTAACTATGGCTACACCTTC. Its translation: CAISPGQRANYGYTF.

The CDR3 spells CASSLLAGGNTGELFF. Here the CDR3 DNA reads TGTGCCAGCAGCTTGTTAGCGGGGGGCAACACCGGGGAGCTGTTTTTT. The rearrangement uses TRBV5-6 and TRBJ2-2; 10 nucleotides align to TRBD2. CDR1 SGHDT and CDR2 YYEEEE come from the germline V gene. Trimming at V came to 1 base and at J to 2 bases, leaving 2 bases not matched to a gene. The CDR3 is made up of 16 amino acids.

CDR3 nucleotide sequence: TGTGCCAGCAGCTTGGTTGGGGGGGATTCACCCCTCCACTTT. This translates into CASSLVGGDSPLHF. J is TRBJ1-6 and V is TRBV5-4, with a weak D call TRBD1 (5 bases). Germline CDR1 reads SGHNT; CDR2 reads YYREEE (reference sequence). The germline V and J ends were trimmed by 0 bases and 8 bases, with 9 bases remaining between them. The CDR3 is 14 amino acids. Full variable domain (remainder filled in from reference TRBV5-4 and TRBJ1-6): ETGVTQSPTHLIKTRGQQVTLRCSSQSGHNTVSWYQQALGQGPQFIFQYYREEENGRGNFPPRFSGLQFPNYSSELNVNALELDDSALYLCASSLVGGDSPLHFGNGTRLTVT.

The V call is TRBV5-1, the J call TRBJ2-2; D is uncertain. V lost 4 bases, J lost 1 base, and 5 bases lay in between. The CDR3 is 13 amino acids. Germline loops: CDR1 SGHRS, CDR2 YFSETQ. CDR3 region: CASSPGNTGELFF. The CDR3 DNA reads TGCGCCAGCAGCCCAGGGAACACCGGGGAGCTGTTTTTT.

The CDR3 sequence: CASSLDRGTEAFF. CDR3 nucleotides: TGTGCCAGCAGCCTGGACAGGGGGACTGAAGCTTTCTTT. V usage is TRBV6-6 and J usage is TRBJ1-1, with TRBD1 matching 10 bases. The V and J ends lost 6 bases and 5 bases, in that order; junction bases with no gene match: 3. Germline V lookup: CDR1 MNHNY, CDR2 SVGAGI (reference sequence). The CDR3 is 13 amino acids.

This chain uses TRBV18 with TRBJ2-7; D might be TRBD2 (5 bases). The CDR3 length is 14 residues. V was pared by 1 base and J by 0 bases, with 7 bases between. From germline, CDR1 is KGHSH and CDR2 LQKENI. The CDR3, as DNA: TGTGCCAGCTCACCACAAGCGGACTCCTACGAGCAGTACTTC. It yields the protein CASSPQADSYEQYF.

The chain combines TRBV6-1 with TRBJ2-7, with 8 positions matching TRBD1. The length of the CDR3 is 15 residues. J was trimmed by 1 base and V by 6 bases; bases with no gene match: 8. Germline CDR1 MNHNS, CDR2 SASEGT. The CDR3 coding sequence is TGTGCCAGCAGCGGCACAGGGGGGTATTCCTACGAGCAGTACTTC. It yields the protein CASSGTGGYSYEQYF.

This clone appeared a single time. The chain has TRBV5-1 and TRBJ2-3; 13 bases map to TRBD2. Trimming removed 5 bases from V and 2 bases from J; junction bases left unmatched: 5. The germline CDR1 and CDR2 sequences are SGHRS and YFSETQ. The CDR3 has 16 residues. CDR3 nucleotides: TGCGCCAGCAGACCCGGGACTAGCGGGATCACAGATACGCAGTATTTT. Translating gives CASRPGTSGITDTQYF. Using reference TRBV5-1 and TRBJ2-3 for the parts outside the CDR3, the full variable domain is KAGVTQTPRYLIKTRGQQVTLSCSPISGHRSVSWYQQTPGQGLQFLFEYFSETQRNKGNFPGRFSGRQFSNSRSEMNVSTLELGDSALYLCASRPGTSGITDTQYFGPGTRLTVL.

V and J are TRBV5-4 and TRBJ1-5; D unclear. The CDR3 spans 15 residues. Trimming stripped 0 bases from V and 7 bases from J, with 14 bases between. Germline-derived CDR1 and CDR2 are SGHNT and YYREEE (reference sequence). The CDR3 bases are TGTGCCAGCAGCTTGGAAGGCCTAGAGGCGCAGCCCCAGCATTTT. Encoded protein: CASSLEGLEAQPQHF.

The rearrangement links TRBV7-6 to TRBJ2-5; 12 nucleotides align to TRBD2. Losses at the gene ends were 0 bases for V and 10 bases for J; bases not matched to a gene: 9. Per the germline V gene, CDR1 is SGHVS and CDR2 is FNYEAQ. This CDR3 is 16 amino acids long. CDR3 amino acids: CASSLAWASGRAHQYF. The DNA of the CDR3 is TGTGCCAGCAGCTTAGCGTGGGCTAGCGGGAGGGCCCACCAGTACTTC.

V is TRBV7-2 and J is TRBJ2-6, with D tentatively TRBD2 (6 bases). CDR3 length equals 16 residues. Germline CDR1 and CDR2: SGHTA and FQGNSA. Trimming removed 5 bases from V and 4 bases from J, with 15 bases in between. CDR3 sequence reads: CASSPTAGSGANVLTF. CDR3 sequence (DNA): TGTGCCAGCAGCCCGACGGCGGGGTCAGGGGCCAACGTCCTGACTTTC. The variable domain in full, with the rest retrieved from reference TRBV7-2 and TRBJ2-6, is GAGVSQSPSNKVTEKGKDVELRCDPISGHTALYWYRQSLGQGLEFLIYFQGNSAPDKSGLPSDRFSAERTGGSVSTLTIQRTQQEDSAVYLCASSPTAGSGANVLTFGAGSRLTVL.

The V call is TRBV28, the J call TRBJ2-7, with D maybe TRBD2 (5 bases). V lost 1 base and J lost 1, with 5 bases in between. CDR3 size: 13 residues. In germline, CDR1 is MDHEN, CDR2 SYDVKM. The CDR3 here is CASSLLASYEQYF. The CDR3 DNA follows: TGTGCCAGCAGTTTATTAGCGTCCTACGAGCAGTACTTC.

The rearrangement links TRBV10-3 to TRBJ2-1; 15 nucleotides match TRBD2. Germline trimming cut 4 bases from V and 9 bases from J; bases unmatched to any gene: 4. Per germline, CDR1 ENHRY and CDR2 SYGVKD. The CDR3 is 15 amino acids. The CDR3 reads CAISGGLAGGSEQFF. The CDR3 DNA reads TGTGCCATCAGTGGGGGACTAGCGGGAGGCTCTGAGCAGTTCTTC.

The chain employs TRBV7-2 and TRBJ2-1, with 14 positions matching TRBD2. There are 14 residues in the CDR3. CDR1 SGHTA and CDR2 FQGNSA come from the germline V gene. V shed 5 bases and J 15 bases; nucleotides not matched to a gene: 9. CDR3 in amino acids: CASSESTSGGGLFF. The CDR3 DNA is TGTGCCAGCAGCGAATCGACTAGCGGGGGGGGATTGTTCTTC.

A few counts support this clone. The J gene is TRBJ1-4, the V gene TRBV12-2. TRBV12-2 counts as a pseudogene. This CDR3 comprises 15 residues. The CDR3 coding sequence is TGTGCAAGTCGCTTCCGGGAGGCAACTAATGAAAAACTGTTTTTT. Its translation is CASRFREATNEKLFF.

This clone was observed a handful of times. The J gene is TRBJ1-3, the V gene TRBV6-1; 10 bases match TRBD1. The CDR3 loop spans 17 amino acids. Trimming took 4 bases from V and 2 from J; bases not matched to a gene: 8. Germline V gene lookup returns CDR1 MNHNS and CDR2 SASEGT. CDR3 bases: TGTGCCAGCAGTGTAAGACAGGGGGCCTTGGCTGGAAACACCATATATTTT. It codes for CASSVRQGALAGNTIYF.

The CDR3 DNA reads TGCGCCAGCAGCCTATTTTGGGGGAGGGAGACCCAGTACTTC. Its translation: CASSLFWGRETQYF. V and J are TRBV5-1 and TRBJ2-5, with a possible D match to TRBD2 (6 bases). Germline V gives CDR1 SGHRS, CDR2 YFSETQ. The V and J ends lost 4 bases and 5 bases respectively, with 15 bases between them. This CDR3 has 14 amino acids.

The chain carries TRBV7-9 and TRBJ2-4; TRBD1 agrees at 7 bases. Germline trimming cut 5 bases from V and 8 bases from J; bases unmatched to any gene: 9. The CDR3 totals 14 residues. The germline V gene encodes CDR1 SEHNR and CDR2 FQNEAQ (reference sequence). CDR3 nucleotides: TGTGCCAGCAGCCACCGGGACAGACCTGACATTCAGTACTTC. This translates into CASSHRDRPDIQYF.

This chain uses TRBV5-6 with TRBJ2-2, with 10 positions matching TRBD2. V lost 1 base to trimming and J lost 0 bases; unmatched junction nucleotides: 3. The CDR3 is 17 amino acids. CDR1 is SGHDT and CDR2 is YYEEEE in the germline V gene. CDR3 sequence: CASSLIAGGTNTGELFF. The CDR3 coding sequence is TGTGCCAGCAGCTTGATAGCGGGGGGAACGAACACCGGGGAGCTGTTTTTT.

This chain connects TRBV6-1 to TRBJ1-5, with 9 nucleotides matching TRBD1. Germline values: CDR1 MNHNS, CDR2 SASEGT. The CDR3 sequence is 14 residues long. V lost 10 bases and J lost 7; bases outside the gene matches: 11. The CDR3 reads CAIPGTGTNQPQHF. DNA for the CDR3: TGTGCCATCCCCGGGACAGGGACTAACCAGCCCCAGCATTTT.

CDR3 amino acids: CASSPDRRETQYF. In nucleotides, the CDR3 is TGTGCCAGCTCACCGGACAGGCGAGAGACCCAGTACTTC. The chain couples TRBV18 to TRBJ2-5; TRBD1 matches 7 bases. The CDR3 length is 13 residues. The ends lost 3 bases at V and 4 bases at J; junction bases unmatched: 2. Germline V gene sequence: CDR1 KGHSH, CDR2 LQKENI.

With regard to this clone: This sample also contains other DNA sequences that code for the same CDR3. The CDR3 DNA reads as TGTGCCAGCGGATCCGGGACTGAAGCTTTCTTT. Translating it yields CASGSGTEAFF. The chain uses TRBV28 and TRBJ1-1; D is ambiguous. This CDR3 has 11 residues. Trimming took off 8 bases at V and 5 bases at J, with 9 bases between the two ends. Germline V gene sequence: CDR1 MDHEN, CDR2 SYDVKM.

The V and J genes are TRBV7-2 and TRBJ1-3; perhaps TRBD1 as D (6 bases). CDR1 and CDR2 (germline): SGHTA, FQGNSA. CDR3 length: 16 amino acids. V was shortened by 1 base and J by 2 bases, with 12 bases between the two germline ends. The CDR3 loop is CASSLEGGYAGNTIYF. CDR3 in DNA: TGTGCCAGCAGCTTAGAGGGGGGGTATGCTGGAAACACCATATATTTT.

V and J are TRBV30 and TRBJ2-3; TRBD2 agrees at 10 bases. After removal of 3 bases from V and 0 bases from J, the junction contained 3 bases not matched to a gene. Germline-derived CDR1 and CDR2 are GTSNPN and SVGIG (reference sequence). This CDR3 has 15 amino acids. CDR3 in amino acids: CAWRATSGSTDTQYF. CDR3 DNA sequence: TGTGCCTGGAGGGCGACTAGCGGGAGCACAGATACGCAGTATTTT.

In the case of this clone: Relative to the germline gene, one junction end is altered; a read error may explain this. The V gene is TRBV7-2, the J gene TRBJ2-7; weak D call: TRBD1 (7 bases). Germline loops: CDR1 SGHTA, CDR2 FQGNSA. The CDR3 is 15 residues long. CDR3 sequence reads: CASSLAQGGGYEQYF. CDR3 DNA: TGTGCCAGCAGTTTAGCCCAGGGGGGAGGCTACGAGCAGTACTTC.

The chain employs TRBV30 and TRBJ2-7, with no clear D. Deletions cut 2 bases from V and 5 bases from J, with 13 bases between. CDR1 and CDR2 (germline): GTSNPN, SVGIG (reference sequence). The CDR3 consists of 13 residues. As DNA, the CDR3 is TGTGCCTGGAGTCGGTTCCAACTCCACGAGCAGTACTTC. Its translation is CAWSRFQLHEQYF. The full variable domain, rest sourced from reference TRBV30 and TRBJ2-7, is SQTIHQWPATLVQPVGSPLSLECTVEGTSNPNLYWYRQAAGRGLQLLFYSVGIGQISSEVPQNLSASRPQDRQFILSSKKLLLSDSGFYLCAWSRFQLHEQYFGPGTRLTVT.